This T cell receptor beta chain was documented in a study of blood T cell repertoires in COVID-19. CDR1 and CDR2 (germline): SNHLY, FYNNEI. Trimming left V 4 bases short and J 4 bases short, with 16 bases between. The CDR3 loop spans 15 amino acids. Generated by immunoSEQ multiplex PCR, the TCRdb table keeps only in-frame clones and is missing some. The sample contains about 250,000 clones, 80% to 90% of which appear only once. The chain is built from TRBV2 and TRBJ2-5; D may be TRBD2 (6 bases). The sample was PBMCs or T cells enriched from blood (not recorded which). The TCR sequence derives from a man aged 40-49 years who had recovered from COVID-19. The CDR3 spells CASSAWGEIGETQYF. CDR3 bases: TGTGCCAGCAGTGCGTGGGGGGAAATAGGAGAGACCCAGTACTTC. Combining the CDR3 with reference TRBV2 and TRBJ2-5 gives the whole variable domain EPEVTQTPSHQVTQMGQEVILRCVPISNHLYFYWYRQILGQKVEFLVSFYNNEISEKSEIFDDQFSVERPDGSNFTLKIRSTKLEDSAMYFCASSAWGEIGETQYFGPGTRLLVL.